This section outlines one T cell receptor (beta chain) sequence together with its context. Its antigen remains unknown. The data belong to a study of CD8+CD57+ T cells in acquired aplastic anemia. At the level of the study: Mean yield of DNA from sorted CD4+ and CD8+ cells was 3 to 3.5 ug.

Broader study findings: In common between the patients and the controls were approximately 30 CD8+ CDR3 sequences. No significant difference in CD8+ Simpson's diversity was found between patients and controls.

Both TCR beta VDJ combination and CDR3 sequence profiling were carried out. Genomic DNA was the template for this profiling. In TCRdb, the reads were re-called with MiXCR into one record per CDR3 protein. The repertoire holds approximately 190,000 distinct CDR3 sequences, with about three fifths as singletons. V was trimmed by 5 bases and J by 11 bases, leaving 22 bases between them. Germline CDR1 and CDR2: SNHLY and FYNNEI. This CDR3 region has 15 residues. The source is a human donor with severe aplastic anemia or a healthy control (not recorded which). Sequences were obtained from sorted CD4+, CD8+, or CD8+CD57+ T cells (not recorded which) from PBMCs. V and J are TRBV2 and TRBJ1-5; a possible D gene is TRBD1 (6 bases). The CDR3 DNA reads TGTGCCAGCAGTCCGTCAGGGGCCGTCCGACAGTCCCAGCATTTT. The encoded protein is CASSPSGAVRQSQHF.